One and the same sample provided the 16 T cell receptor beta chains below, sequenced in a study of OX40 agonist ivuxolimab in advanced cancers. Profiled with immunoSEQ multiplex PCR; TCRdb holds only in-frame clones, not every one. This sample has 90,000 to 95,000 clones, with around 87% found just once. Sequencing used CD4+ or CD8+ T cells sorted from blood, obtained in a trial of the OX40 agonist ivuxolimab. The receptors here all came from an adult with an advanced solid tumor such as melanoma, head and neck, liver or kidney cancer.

CDR3: CASSFGLAGSYEQYV. CDR3 in DNA: TGTGCCAGCAGCTTCGGACTAGCGGGATCCTACGAGCAGTACGTC. The V and J genes are TRBV5-5 and TRBJ2-7; TRBD2 matches 12 bases. The CDR3 covers 15 residues. Trimming took 2 bases from V and 1 from J; bases not matched to a gene: 1. Per germline, CDR1 SGHKS and CDR2 YYEKEE (reference sequence).

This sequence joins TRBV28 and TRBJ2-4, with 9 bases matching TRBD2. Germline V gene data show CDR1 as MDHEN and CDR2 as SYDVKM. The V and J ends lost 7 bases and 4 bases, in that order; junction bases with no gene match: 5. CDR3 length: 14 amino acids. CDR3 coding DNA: TGTGCCAGCACCACGGGACTAGCTAAAAACATTCAGTACTTC. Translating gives CASTTGLAKNIQYF.

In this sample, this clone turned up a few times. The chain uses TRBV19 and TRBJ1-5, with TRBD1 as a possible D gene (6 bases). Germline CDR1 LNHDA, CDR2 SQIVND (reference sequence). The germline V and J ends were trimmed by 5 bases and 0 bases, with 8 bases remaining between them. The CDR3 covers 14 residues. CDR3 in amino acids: CASSRDISNQPQHF. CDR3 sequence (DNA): TGTGCCAGTAGTCGGGACATTAGCAATCAGCCCCAGCATTTT.

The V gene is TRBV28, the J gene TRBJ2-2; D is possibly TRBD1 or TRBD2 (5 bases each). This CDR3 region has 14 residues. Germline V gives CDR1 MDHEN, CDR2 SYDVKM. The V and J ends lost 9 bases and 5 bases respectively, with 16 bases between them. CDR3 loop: CASLQGRVTGELFF. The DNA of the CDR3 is TGTGCCAGTCTTCAGGGACGCGTTACCGGGGAGCTGTTTTTT.

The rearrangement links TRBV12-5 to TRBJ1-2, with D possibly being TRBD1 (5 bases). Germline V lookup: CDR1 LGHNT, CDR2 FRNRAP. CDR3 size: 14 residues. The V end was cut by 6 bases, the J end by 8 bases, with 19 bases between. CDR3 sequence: CASGSPTGGAGYTF. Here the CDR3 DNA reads TGTGCTAGTGGGTCACCCACCGGGGGAGCCGGCTACACCTTC.

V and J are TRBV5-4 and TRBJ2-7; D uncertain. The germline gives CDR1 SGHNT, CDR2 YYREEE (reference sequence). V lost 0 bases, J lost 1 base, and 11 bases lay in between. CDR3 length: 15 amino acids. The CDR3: CASSLGPDRSYEQYF. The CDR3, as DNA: TGTGCCAGCAGCTTGGGTCCGGACCGTTCCTACGAGCAGTACTTC.

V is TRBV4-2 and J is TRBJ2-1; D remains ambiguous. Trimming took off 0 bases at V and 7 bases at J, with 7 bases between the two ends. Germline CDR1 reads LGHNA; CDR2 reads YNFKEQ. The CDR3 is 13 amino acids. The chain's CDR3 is CASSQDRWNEQFF. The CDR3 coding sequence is TGTGCCAGCAGCCAAGATAGGTGGAATGAGCAGTTCTTC.

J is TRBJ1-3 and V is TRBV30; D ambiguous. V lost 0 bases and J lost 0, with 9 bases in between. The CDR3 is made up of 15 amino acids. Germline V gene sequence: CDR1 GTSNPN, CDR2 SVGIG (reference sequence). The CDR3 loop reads CAWSVGRLSGNTIYF. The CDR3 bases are TGTGCCTGGAGTGTGGGCAGACTCTCTGGAAACACCATATATTTT.

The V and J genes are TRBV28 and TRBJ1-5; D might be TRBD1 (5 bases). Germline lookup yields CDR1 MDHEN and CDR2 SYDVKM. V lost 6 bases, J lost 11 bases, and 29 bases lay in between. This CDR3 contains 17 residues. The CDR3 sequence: CASRPTLGTHGSHSQHF. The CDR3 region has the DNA TGTGCCAGCAGGCCGACCCTTGGGACCCATGGATCCCACTCCCAGCATTTT. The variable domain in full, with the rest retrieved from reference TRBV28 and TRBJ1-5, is DVKVTQSSRYLVKRTGEKVFLECVQDMDHENMFWYRQDPGLGLRLIYFSYDVKMKEKGDIPEGYSVSREKKERFSLILESASTNQTSMYLCASRPTLGTHGSHSQHFGDGTRLSIL.

The CDR3 DNA sequence: TGTGCCAGCAGCTTGAGTGGGGACACTGAAGCTTTCTTT. It specifies CASSLSGDTEAFF. This chain uses TRBV7-9 with TRBJ1-1, with D unclear. V was trimmed by 3 bases and J by 3 bases, leaving 8 bases between them. Germline V gives CDR1 SEHNR, CDR2 FQNEAQ (reference sequence). The CDR3 is made up of 13 amino acids.

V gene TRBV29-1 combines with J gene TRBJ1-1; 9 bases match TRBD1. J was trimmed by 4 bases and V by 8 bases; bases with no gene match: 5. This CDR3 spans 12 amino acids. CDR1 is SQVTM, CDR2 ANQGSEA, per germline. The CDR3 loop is CSSSQGATEAFF. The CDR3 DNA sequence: TGCAGCTCCTCACAGGGGGCCACTGAAGCTTTCTTT.

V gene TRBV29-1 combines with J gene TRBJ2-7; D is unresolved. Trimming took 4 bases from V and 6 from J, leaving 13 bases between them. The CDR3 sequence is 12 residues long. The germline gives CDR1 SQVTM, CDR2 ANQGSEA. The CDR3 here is CSVGVLGSEQYF. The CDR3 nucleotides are TGCAGCGTTGGGGTCCTGGGTAGCGAGCAGTACTTC.

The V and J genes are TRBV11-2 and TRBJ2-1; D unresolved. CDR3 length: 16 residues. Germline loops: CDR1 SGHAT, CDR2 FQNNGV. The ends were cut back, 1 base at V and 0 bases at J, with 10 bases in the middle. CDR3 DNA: TGTGCCAGCAGCTTAGGTTCGTGGGGCTCCTACAATGAGCAGTTCTTC. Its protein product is CASSLGSWGSYNEQFF.

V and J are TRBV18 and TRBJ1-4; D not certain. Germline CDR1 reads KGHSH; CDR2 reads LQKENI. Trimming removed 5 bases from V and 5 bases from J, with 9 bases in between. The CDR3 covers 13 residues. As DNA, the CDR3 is TGTGCCAGCTCATGGGCCGTAAATGAAAAACTGTTTTTT. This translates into CASSWAVNEKLFF.

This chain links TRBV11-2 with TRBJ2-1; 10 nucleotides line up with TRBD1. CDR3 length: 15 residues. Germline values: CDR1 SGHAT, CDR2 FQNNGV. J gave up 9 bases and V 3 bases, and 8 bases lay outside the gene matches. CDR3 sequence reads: CASSFPLTGGGEQFF. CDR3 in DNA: TGTGCCAGCAGCTTCCCCCTGACAGGGGGCGGTGAGCAGTTCTTC.

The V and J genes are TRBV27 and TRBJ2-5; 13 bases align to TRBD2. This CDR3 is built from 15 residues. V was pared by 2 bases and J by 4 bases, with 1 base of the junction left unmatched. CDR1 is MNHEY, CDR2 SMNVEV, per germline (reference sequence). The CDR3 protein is CASSLGLAGVETQYF. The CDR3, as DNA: TGTGCCAGCAGTTTAGGACTAGCGGGAGTAGAGACCCAGTACTTC.